The clone carrying this TCR beta chain appeared a few times. Antigen: not known. The sample is drawn from a study of CD8 T cells in ankylosing spondylitis. General study findings and limits: Reactive arthritis synovial fluid and blood previously showed some of these motif variants. Relatively scarce in peripheral blood, disease-linked clones were CD8+. A motif in TCR beta, a set of under 10 highly homologous variants, appeared characteristic of ankylosing spondylitis blood. Reportedly, significant enrichment of disease-linked clones occurred in matched ankylosing spondylitis synovial fluid.

The ends were cut back, 4 bases at V and 8 bases at J, with 20 bases in the middle. The germline V gene encodes CDR1 LGHDT and CDR2 YNNKEL (reference sequence). CDR3 size: 16 residues. For TCR beta, libraries came from quantitative 5'-RACE with molecular barcodes. One entry per CDR3 protein results from TCRdb running MiXCR on the 5' RACE reads. The sample contains just under 550,000 distinct CDR3 sequences, 12% of which appear only once. This receptor was obtained from a male donor with ankylosing spondylitis. This chain uses TRBV3-1 with TRBJ1-4; D may be TRBD1 (6 bases). Material for sequencing was blood, either unsorted or a sorted T cell fraction (not recorded which). The CDR3 nucleotides read TGTGCCAGCAGCCCTCCCCGGGGCAGGGGAGGAGAAAAACTGTTTTTT. It codes for CASSPPRGRGGEKLFF.